The 25 T cell receptor beta chains below all came from one sample that was sequenced in a study of T cells in Graves' hyperthyroidism and ophthalmopathy. Template material for amplifying TCR beta CDR3 regions consisted of RNA transcripts. Initially, a first-round RT-PCR of the TCR CDR3 employed the HTBI primer set. TCRdb itself ran the multiplex PCR reads through MiXCR, one entry per CDR3 protein. Of over 200,000 distinct CDR3 sequences in the sample, 13% to 15% are singletons; the top ten hold more than 10%. The material sequenced was blood. The receptors were gathered from a middle-aged woman with Graves' hyperthyroidism that later progressed to Graves' ophthalmopathy.

Details on this clonotype: Since a much larger clone is just one base distant, this may be a read error. J is TRBJ2-1 and V is TRBV9; 8 bases fit TRBD1. This CDR3 comprises 14 residues. Per the germline V gene, CDR1 is SGDLS and CDR2 is YYNGEE. Losses at the gene ends were 0 bases for V and 8 bases for J; bases not matched to a gene: 4. CDR3 bases: TGTGCCAGCAGCGTAGCCCGCAGGGGGCATGAGCAGTTCTTC. Encoded protein: CASSVARRGHEQFF.

This chain joins TRBV9 and TRBJ2-3; 7 bases match TRBD2. V was clipped by 7 bases and J by 1 base; unmatched bases: 9. The CDR3 contains 15 residues. The germline V gene encodes CDR1 SGDLS and CDR2 YYNGEE. The CDR3, as DNA: TGTGCCAGCTCTGGGGAGGGCAAAGGCACAGATACGCAGTATTTT. Encoded protein: CASSGEGKGTDTQYF.

The chain links TRBV7-9 to TRBJ1-2; the match to TRBD1 covers 7 bases. Unmatched junction bases numbered 10, after V lost 6 bases and J lost 9 bases. CDR3 length: 13 amino acids. Germline loops: CDR1 SEHNR, CDR2 FQNEAQ (reference sequence). CDR3 sequence reads: CASRFQGGYSYTF. The CDR3 DNA reads as TGTGCCAGCAGGTTCCAGGGGGGCTACAGCTACACCTTC.

The rearrangement links TRBV11-2 to TRBJ2-3; TRBD2 matches 8 bases. The germline CDR1 and CDR2 sequences are SGHAT and FQNNGV. Trimming cost V 5 bases and J 0 bases; bases outside gene matches: 13. This CDR3 has 18 amino acids. For the CDR3, the DNA is TGTGCCAGCAGCCCGCAAAGCGGGAGAGTAAGGAGCACAGATACGCAGTATTTT. Translation gives CASSPQSGRVRSTDTQYF. The variable domain in full, with the rest retrieved from reference TRBV11-2 and TRBJ2-3, is EAGVAQSPRYKIIEKRQSVAFWCNPISGHATLYWYQQILGQGPKLLIQFQNNGVVDDSQLPKDRFSAERLKGVDSTLKIQPAKLEDSAVYLCASSPQSGRVRSTDTQYFGPGTRLTVL.

In its sample, this clonotype was seen once. This rearrangement joins TRBV18 to TRBJ1-2, with D maybe TRBD1 (5 bases). With 0 bases removed from V and 12 bases from J, the gap between germline ends came to 17 bases. CDR1 is KGHSH and CDR2 is LQKENI in the germline V gene. The CDR3 covers 14 residues. CDR3 coding DNA: TGTGCCAGCTCACCACCCTCTCGGGACGGCGAAAACACCTTC. Its translation: CASSPPSRDGENTF.

The V gene is TRBV18, the J gene TRBJ2-3, with D perhaps matching TRBD1 (6 bases). Per germline, CDR1 KGHSH and CDR2 LQKENI. The CDR3 extends over 16 amino acids. Trimming pared 0 bases from V and 2 bases from J, leaving 12 bases between. In nucleotides, the CDR3 is TGTGCCAGCTCACCACCGACAGGAACCACCACAGATACGCAGTATTTT. As protein: CASSPPTGTTTDTQYF. Full variable domain (rest looked up from reference TRBV18 and TRBJ2-3): NAGVMQNPRHLVRRRGQEARLRCSPMKGHSHVYWYRQLPEEGLKFMVYLQKENIIDESGMPKERFSAEFPKEGPSILRIQQVVRGDSAAYFCASSPPTGTTTDTQYFGPGTRLTVL.

This clonotype was detected ten times or more. The rearrangement joins TRBV29-1 to TRBJ2-1, with 7 bases matching TRBD1. Losses at the gene ends were 3 bases for V and 0 bases for J; bases not matched to a gene: 8. Germline V gives CDR1 SQVTM, CDR2 ANQGSEA. CDR3 size: 16 residues. The CDR3 region is CSVEETGSRSYNEQFF. In DNA, the CDR3 is TGCAGCGTTGAGGAGACAGGGTCTCGCTCCTACAATGAGCAGTTCTTC.

This clonotype has a count of ten or more. V and J are TRBV10-2 and TRBJ1-2; weak D call: TRBD1 (5 bases). The germline CDR1 and CDR2 sequences are WSHSY and SAAADI. The CDR3 totals 15 residues. V dropped 0 bases and J dropped 0 bases, with 8 bases sitting between them. The CDR3 loop reads CASSESGGTNYGYTF. Here the CDR3 DNA reads TGCGCCAGCAGTGAGTCGGGGGGAACTAACTATGGCTACACCTTC.

This clonotype was found many times. The chain employs TRBV6-1 and TRBJ1-1; D unresolved. V shed 5 bases and J shed 8 bases, with 15 bases lying between them. The CDR3 runs 13 residues. The germline V gene encodes CDR1 MNHNS and CDR2 SASEGT. The CDR3 region has the DNA TGTGCCAGCAGTTATTCTTCCGTCCGAGAAGCTTTCTTT. Its translation: CASSYSSVREAFF.

This clonotype was seen repeatedly, ten times or more. The chain recombines TRBV20-1 with TRBJ1-3; no firm D call. From germline, CDR1 is DFQATT and CDR2 SNEGSKA (reference sequence). The CDR3 extends over 13 amino acids. Trimming stripped 2 bases from V and 0 bases from J, with 5 bases between. The CDR3 nucleotides read TGCAGTGCTAGATTACTCTCTGGAAACACCATATATTTT. Residues: CSARLLSGNTIYF.

This clonotype was observed at least ten times. The V and J genes are TRBV14 and TRBJ2-7, with D hard to call. The length of the CDR3 is 16 residues. Per germline, CDR1 SGHDN and CDR2 FVKESK. V lost 3 bases and J lost 1, with 16 bases in between. The CDR3 here is CASSQVRSAKSYEQYF. The DNA for the CDR3 is TGTGCCAGCAGCCAGGTGAGAAGCGCAAAGTCCTACGAGCAGTACTTC.

The V call is TRBV6-6, the J call TRBJ1-4; D is possibly TRBD1 (5 bases). The CDR3 extends over 15 amino acids. Trimming pared 0 bases from V and 7 bases from J, leaving 12 bases between. From germline, CDR1 is MNHNY and CDR2 SVGAGI (reference sequence). CDR3 DNA: TGTGCCAGCAGTTACTCGGGGGGTTTAAGTGAAAAACTGTTTTTT. Protein: CASSYSGGLSEKLFF.

Ten or more counts support this clonotype. CDR3 in amino acids: CASSWRRDNEQFF. The CDR3 bases are TGTGCCAGTAGCTGGAGGCGGGACAATGAGCAGTTCTTC. The chain has TRBV19 and TRBJ2-1; perhaps TRBD2 as D (5 bases). The CDR3 length is 13 residues. The V end lost 6 bases, the J end lost 5 bases, and 11 bases lay between the germline ends. Per the germline V gene, CDR1 is LNHDA and CDR2 is SQIVND (reference sequence).

This clonotype was counted at least ten times. V gene TRBV30 combines with J gene TRBJ2-7; possibly TRBD1 or TRBD2 for D (5 bases each). Germline V gives CDR1 GTSNPN, CDR2 SVGIG (reference sequence). The germline V and J ends were trimmed by 5 bases and 7 bases, with 18 bases remaining between them. This CDR3 contains 13 residues. Written as DNA, the CDR3 is TGTGCCTGGTCCGGGACCCAAGTAGGGGAGCAGTACTTC. It is translated as CAWSGTQVGEQYF.

This clonotype has ten or more counts. DNA of the CDR3: TGTGCCAGCAGCGGGACAGTGGGGTACGAGCAGTACTTC. This translates into CASSGTVGYEQYF. V and J are TRBV2 and TRBJ2-7, with 7 nucleotides matching TRBD1. Germline CDR1 and CDR2: SNHLY and FYNNEI. The junction had 6 bases not matched to a gene; V was cut back by 6 bases and J by 4 bases. This CDR3 has 13 residues.

The chain couples TRBV7-9 to TRBJ2-5, with TRBD1 identical over 11 bases. This CDR3 spans 16 amino acids. CDR1 and CDR2 (germline): SEHNR, FQNEAQ (reference sequence). J gave up 4 bases and V 2 bases, and 6 bases lay outside the gene matches. CDR3 DNA: TGTGCCAGCAGCTTACCGACCGGGACAGGGGGAGAGACCCAGTACTTC. Translated, it gives CASSLPTGTGGETQYF. The full variable domain, its missing parts supplied by reference TRBV7-9 and TRBJ2-5, is DTGVSQNPRHKITKRGQNVTFRCDPISEHNRLYWYRQTLGQGPEFLTYFQNEAQLEKSRLLSDRFSAERPKGSFSTLEIQRTEQGDSAMYLCASSLPTGTGGETQYFGPGTRLLVL.

This chain links TRBV20-1 with TRBJ1-6; D is uncertain. V was cut by 2 bases and J by 9 bases, with 14 bases left in between. The CDR3 has 14 amino acids. The germline V gene encodes CDR1 DFQATT and CDR2 SNEGSKA (reference sequence). Here the CDR3 DNA reads TGCAGTGCTAGACCCCAGCCAACCACTTCACCCCTCCACTTT. The encoded protein is CSARPQPTTSPLHF.

This clonotype was detected many times. V usage is TRBV2 and J usage is TRBJ2-7; no firm D call. Germline V gene lookup returns CDR1 SNHLY and CDR2 FYNNEI. Trimming pared 7 bases from V and 0 bases from J, leaving 10 bases between. This CDR3 has 13 residues. The DNA for the CDR3 is TGTGCCAGCAACCCAGCTACCTCCTACGAGCAGTACTTC. Protein: CASNPATSYEQYF. The full variable domain, in which reference TRBV2 and TRBJ2-7 provide the parts outside the CDR3, is EPEVTQTPSHQVTQMGQEVILRCVPISNHLYFYWYRQILGQKVEFLVSFYNNEISEKSEIFDDQFSVERPDGSNFTLKIRSTKLEDSAMYFCASNPATSYEQYFGPGTRLTVT.

This clonotype was counted only a few times. V gene TRBV27 combines with J gene TRBJ1-4; possible D gene TRBD1, 6 bases. CDR3 length: 13 amino acids. The germline V gene has CDR1 MNHEY and CDR2 SMNVEV (reference sequence). Trimming took off 5 bases at V and 8 bases at J, with 12 bases between the two ends. CDR3 sequence (DNA): TGTGCCAGCAGTCCCGGGACACTAGAAAAACTGTTTTTT. This translates into CASSPGTLEKLFF. The whole variable domain, remainder taken from reference TRBV27 and TRBJ1-4, is EAQVTQNPRYLITVTGKKLTVTCSQNMNHEYMSWYRQDPGLGLRQIYYSMNVEVTDKGDVPEGYKVSRKEKRNFPLILESPSPNQTSLYFCASSPGTLEKLFFGSGTQLSVL.

This clonotype was picked up a small number of times. The chain uses TRBV4-2 and TRBJ2-1; 7 bases fit TRBD1. V lost 4 bases, J lost 4 bases, and 10 bases stayed unmatched. The germline V gene has CDR1 LGHNA and CDR2 YNFKEQ. The CDR3 contains 16 residues. CDR3 in DNA: TGTGCCAGCAGCCCCGCGACAGGGCCCCTTTACAATGAGCAGTTCTTC. Translated, it gives CASSPATGPLYNEQFF.

In its sample, this clonotype was seen many times. J is TRBJ1-4 and V is TRBV28, with D possibly matching TRBD1 (6 bases). The CDR3 runs to 14 residues. Per the germline V gene, CDR1 is MDHEN and CDR2 is SYDVKM. Trimming took off 3 bases at V and 5 bases at J, with 10 bases between the two ends. Written as DNA, the CDR3 is TGTGCCAGCAGTTTTGGACAGCGAAATGAAAAACTGTTTTTT. This translates into CASSFGQRNEKLFF.

Ten or more counts support this clonotype. The chain couples TRBV29-1 to TRBJ2-2, with 9 positions matching TRBD1. The germline gives CDR1 SQVTM, CDR2 ANQGSEA. This CDR3 has 15 residues. J lost 7 bases, V lost 0 bases, and 6 bases had no gene match. The CDR3 DNA follows: TGCAGCGTTGAAGACGACAGGGGGATTGGCGGGGAGCTGTTTTTT. It is translated as CSVEDDRGIGGELFF.

This clonotype was seen many times. V is TRBV7-8 and J is TRBJ2-6, with D possibly matching TRBD2 (7 bases). V was clipped by 6 bases and J by 2 bases, with 8 bases between them. The CDR3 is 14 amino acids. Per the germline V gene, CDR1 is SGHVS and CDR2 is FQNEAQ. Here the CDR3 reads CASRGGAGANVLTF. CDR3 sequence (DNA): TGTGCCAGCAGAGGGGGGGCTGGGGCCAACGTCCTGACTTTC.

This clonotype was counted many times. The gene calls are TRBV6-1 and TRBJ2-7, with 9 nucleotides matching TRBD1. This CDR3 spans 11 amino acids. Germline V gives CDR1 MNHNS, CDR2 SASEGT. With V trimmed by 10 bases and J by 6 bases, 4 bases remained unmatched. In DNA, the CDR3 is TGTGCCATCGGACAGGGGTTCGAGCAGTACTTC. Translated, it gives CAIGQGFEQYF.

The CDR3 DNA reads as TGCGCCAGCAGTGAGTCGTGGAGTGAAGCTTTCTTT. Amino acids: CASSESWSEAFF. The chain carries TRBV10-2 and TRBJ1-1; no reliable D call. The germline V gene encodes CDR1 WSHSY and CDR2 SAAADI. Trimming took off 0 bases at V and 7 bases at J, with 6 bases between the two ends. This CDR3 has 12 residues.